These 26 T cell receptor beta chains were sequenced from one sample in a study of cytomegalovirus exposure and HLA in healthy donors. With 60 Vbeta and 13 Jbeta primers, the PCR was carried out. The repertoire was sequenced with immunoSEQ multiplex PCR; TCRdb's copy has only in-frame clones and lacks some. The sample consists of approximately 130,000 clones, 85% to 90% of them appearing once. Source material: PBMCs. These receptors were collected from a woman in her 30s in good health and CMV-seropositive.

This clone has just a few counts. This chain uses TRBV28 with TRBJ1-1, with TRBD1 matching 7 bases. Germline-derived CDR1 and CDR2 are MDHEN and SYDVKM. V lost 2 bases and J lost 11; bases outside the gene matches: 14. CDR3 length: 15 residues. Written as DNA, the CDR3 is TGTGCCAGCAGTTTAAGGGGGACAGAGGGATTGGGGGCTTTCTTT. This codes for CASSLRGTEGLGAFF. The complete variable domain, with remaining parts taken from reference TRBV28 and TRBJ1-1, reads DVKVTQSSRYLVKRTGEKVFLECVQDMDHENMFWYRQDPGLGLRLIYFSYDVKMKEKGDIPEGYSVSREKKERFSLILESASTNQTSMYLCASSLRGTEGLGAFFGQGTRLTVV.

This clone was seen only a few times. The CDR3 sequence: CSVERNSYEQYF. The CDR3 DNA sequence: TGCAGCGTTGAGCGGAATTCCTACGAGCAGTACTTC. This chain links TRBV29-1 with TRBJ2-7, with D unclear. The germline gives CDR1 SQVTM, CDR2 ANQGSEA. The CDR3 consists of 12 residues. V was shortened by 3 bases and J by 1 base, with 7 bases between the two germline ends.

The sample holds one count of this clone. V gene TRBV14 combines with J gene TRBJ1-1; unclear D gene. Germline CDR1 SGHDN, CDR2 FVKESK. The CDR3 is made up of 14 amino acids. V lost 1 base and J lost 0, with 6 bases in between. This chain's CDR3 is CASSQAPMNTEAFF. DNA of the CDR3: TGTGCCAGCAGCCAAGCCCCCATGAACACTGAAGCTTTCTTT.

This clone was counted once. Other DNA sequences in the same sample also yield this CDR3. V is TRBV5-5 and J is TRBJ2-5; 15 nucleotides match TRBD2. The germline gives CDR1 SGHKS, CDR2 YYEKEE (reference sequence). J gave up 5 bases and V 3 bases, and 2 bases lay outside the gene matches. This CDR3 has 15 amino acids. The CDR3 sequence is CASSSGLAGGETQYF. The CDR3 nucleotides read TGTGCCAGCAGCTCCGGACTAGCGGGAGGGGAGACCCAGTACTTC.

The chain combines TRBV18 with TRBJ1-4; TRBD1 matches 12 bases. J was trimmed by 8 bases and V by 4 bases; bases with no gene match: 5. The CDR3 has 15 amino acids. Germline V CDR1 and CDR2: KGHSH, LQKENI. The chain's CDR3 is CASSLTGTGGEKLFF. The CDR3 region has the DNA TGTGCCAGCTCACTGACCGGGACAGGGGGCGAAAAACTGTTTTTT.

The chain employs TRBV30 and TRBJ1-1; tentative D call: TRBD1 (5 bases). This CDR3 is built from 21 residues. Germline V gives CDR1 GTSNPN, CDR2 SVGIG (reference sequence). Trimming left V 0 bases short and J 7 bases short, with 36 bases between. CDR3 sequence: CAWSVPYGGGTPPASACEAFF. DNA for the CDR3: TGTGCCTGGAGTGTACCTTATGGGGGGGGAACACCTCCGGCCTCCGCATGTGAAGCTTTCTTT.

The chain carries TRBV6-5 and TRBJ2-7; unclear D gene. There are 12 residues in the CDR3. Germline V gives CDR1 MNHEY, CDR2 SVGAGI. The V gene lost 2 bases and the J gene lost 6 bases, with 8 bases spanning the gap. CDR3: CASSYLGSEQYF. The CDR3 coding sequence is TGTGCCAGCAGTTACCTCGGGTCCGAGCAGTACTTC.

V usage is TRBV5-4 and J usage is TRBJ1-2; D not resolved. Trimming removed 4 bases from V and 4 bases from J, with 11 bases in between. This CDR3 comprises 13 residues. Germline V gene sequence: CDR1 SGHNT, CDR2 YYREEE (reference sequence). CDR3 in amino acids: CASSLPDTYGYTF. CDR3 sequence (DNA): TGTGCCAGCAGCCTTCCTGACACCTATGGCTACACCTTC.

This rearrangement joins TRBV5-6 to TRBJ2-3; tentative D call: TRBD1 (5 bases). Trimming took 3 bases from V and 6 from J, leaving 14 bases between them. Germline V gene lookup returns CDR1 SGHDT and CDR2 YYEEEE. The CDR3 is 14 residues long. CDR3 sequence: CASSSGAALDTQYF. Written as DNA, the CDR3 is TGTGCCAGCAGCTCTGGGGCGGCCCTGGATACGCAGTATTTT.

CDR3 amino acids: CASSFSTGGETQYF. CDR3 DNA sequence: TGTGCCAGCAGCTTCTCGACGGGGGGGGAGACCCAGTACTTC. V gene TRBV7-9 combines with J gene TRBJ2-5, with TRBD2 matching 8 bases. The CDR3 extends over 14 amino acids. J was trimmed by 5 bases and V by 3 bases; bases with no gene match: 5. Germline CDR1 is SEHNR and CDR2 is FQNEAQ (reference sequence).

J is TRBJ2-7 and V is TRBV27; possibly TRBD2 for D (5 bases). Deletions cut 5 bases from V and 4 bases from J, with 12 bases between. This CDR3 has 13 amino acids. Germline CDR1 MNHEY, CDR2 SMNVEV (reference sequence). The CDR3 DNA follows: TGTGCCAGCAGTCCCCCCCGGGGTTACGAGCAGTACTTC. It encodes CASSPPRGYEQYF.

CDR3 region: CASLMNTEAFF. CDR3 nucleotide sequence: TGTGCCAGTCTTATGAACACTGAAGCTTTCTTT. The V call is TRBV6-1, the J call TRBJ1-1; no clear D gene. Deletions cut 9 bases from V and 0 bases from J, with 5 bases between. Germline V CDR1 and CDR2: MNHNS, SASEGT. The CDR3 covers 11 residues.

The CDR3 sequence: CASSSHTSGGETQYF. CDR3 nucleotides: TGTGCCAGCAGCTCCCATACTAGCGGGGGGGAGACCCAGTACTTC. The V and J genes are TRBV7-3 and TRBJ2-5, with 12 bases lining up with TRBD2. This CDR3 contains 15 residues. Germline lookup yields CDR1 SGHTA and CDR2 FQGTGA. V lost 4 bases to trimming and J lost 5 bases; unmatched junction nucleotides: 5.

The V gene is TRBV30, the J gene TRBJ1-6; 7 bases are a match to TRBD1. Germline V CDR1 and CDR2: GTSNPN, SVGIG (reference sequence). V lost 3 bases and J lost 14; bases outside the gene matches: 7. This CDR3 spans 12 amino acids. The CDR3 DNA follows: TGTGCCTGGAGAGGCGGGACAGAGGCCCTCCACTTT. Translation gives CAWRGGTEALHF.

This chain links TRBV29-1 with TRBJ1-1, with 7 bases matching TRBD1. After removal of 7 bases from V and 5 bases from J, the junction contained 7 bases not matched to a gene. Germline V gives CDR1 SQVTM, CDR2 ANQGSEA. The CDR3 consists of 12 residues. CDR3 DNA sequence: TGCAGCGGGTCACAGGGGATAACTGAAGCTTTCTTT. Its protein is CSGSQGITEAFF.

This clone was picked up a small number of times. The chain couples TRBV5-1 to TRBJ2-7; D perhaps matches TRBD1 (6 bases). V lost 3 bases and J 2 bases, leaving 18 bases between the germline ends. Germline V CDR1 and CDR2: SGHRS, YFSETQ. This CDR3 has 16 amino acids. The CDR3 bases are TGCGCCAGCAGCTGGGGAACAGGGAGAGGCCCCTACGAGCAGTACTTC. It yields the protein CASSWGTGRGPYEQYF.

The chain is built from TRBV5-1 and TRBJ2-5; 7 bases are a match to TRBD1. The J call is doubtful: the DNA matches TRBJ2-7 better. This CDR3 spans 16 amino acids. Germline values: CDR1 SGHRS, CDR2 YFSETQ. CDR3 in amino acids: CASSLLRDSNDYEQYF. The CDR3 nucleotides are TGCGCCAGCAGCTTGCTGAGGGACAGCAACGACTACGAGCAGTACTTC.

The chain carries TRBV10-3 and TRBJ1-1; the D is unclear. Trimming stripped 0 bases from V and 1 base from J, with 6 bases between. The CDR3 runs to 14 residues. In germline, CDR1 is ENHRY, CDR2 SYGVKD. Here the CDR3 reads CAISESLANTEAFF. CDR3 bases: TGTGCCATCAGTGAGTCTTTAGCGAACACTGAAGCTTTCTTT.

This clone was counted a single time. The chain uses TRBV5-1 and TRBJ1-2; TRBD1 might be the D (6 bases). The V end lost 4 bases, the J end lost 4 bases, and 17 bases lay between the germline ends. Germline V gene lookup returns CDR1 SGHRS and CDR2 YFSETQ. This CDR3 spans 15 amino acids. The CDR3 loop is CASSQGQTEPYGYTF. The CDR3 nucleotides read TGCGCCAGCAGCCAAGGACAGACCGAGCCCTATGGCTACACCTTC. Drawing the rest from reference TRBV5-1 and TRBJ1-2, the complete variable domain is KAGVTQTPRYLIKTRGQQVTLSCSPISGHRSVSWYQQTPGQGLQFLFEYFSETQRNKGNFPGRFSGRQFSNSRSEMNVSTLELGDSALYLCASSQGQTEPYGYTFGSGTRLTVV.

The chain carries TRBV5-5 and TRBJ1-2, with D maybe TRBD1 (5 bases). CDR3 length equals 14 residues. The V end was cut by 1 base, the J end by 8 bases, with 15 bases between. Germline V gene data show CDR1 as SGHKS and CDR2 as YYEKEE (reference sequence). The CDR3 is CASSLLVDMRGYTF. The CDR3, as DNA: TGTGCCAGCAGCTTGTTGGTGGACATGAGGGGCTACACCTTC.

The chain recombines TRBV9 with TRBJ2-2; 9 positions match TRBD2. There are 16 residues in the CDR3. Germline loops: CDR1 SGDLS, CDR2 YYNGEE. The V segment lost 0 bases and the J segment 5 bases; nucleotides outside the gene matches: 5. The CDR3 sequence is CASSVGLAVKTGELFF. The DNA of the CDR3 is TGTGCCAGCAGCGTAGGACTAGCGGTAAAAACCGGGGAGCTGTTTTTT.

This clone was seen more than once but under ten times. This rearrangement joins TRBV6-5 to TRBJ1-1; D gene unclear. The V gene lost 4 bases and the J gene lost 0 bases, with 9 bases spanning the gap. From germline, CDR1 is MNHEY and CDR2 SVGAGI. The CDR3 consists of 14 residues. In DNA form, the CDR3 reads TGTGCCAGCAGTTCGCAGGCCGTGAACACTGAAGCTTTCTTT. It translates to CASSSQAVNTEAFF.

J is TRBJ2-3 and V is TRBV29-1; D perhaps matches TRBD2 (6 bases). The CDR3 consists of 13 residues. Germline lookup yields CDR1 SQVTM and CDR2 ANQGSEA. The V end lost 3 bases, the J end lost 0 bases, and 7 bases lay between the germline ends. The CDR3 DNA reads as TGCAGCGTTGAGGGGAGGAGCACAGATACGCAGTATTTT. Protein sequence: CSVEGRSTDTQYF.

The chain recombines TRBV2 with TRBJ2-7, with D possibly matching TRBD2 (6 bases). This CDR3 comprises 16 residues. The V gene lost 0 bases and the J gene lost 0 bases, with 12 bases spanning the gap. Germline CDR1 is SNHLY and CDR2 is FYNNEI. The CDR3 DNA follows: TGTGCCAGCAGTGAAGCGCGGGATCACAGCTCCTACGAGCAGTACTTC. Translating gives CASSEARDHSSYEQYF.

This chain joins TRBV5-6 and TRBJ1-5; D is possibly TRBD1 (6 bases). The germline CDR1 and CDR2 sequences are SGHDT and YYEEEE. The CDR3 spans 16 residues. V dropped 0 bases and J dropped 3 bases, with 13 bases sitting between them. CDR3 protein: CASSLDREGDNQPQHF. The CDR3 nucleotides read TGTGCCAGCAGCTTGGACAGGGAGGGCGACAATCAGCCCCAGCATTTT.

The chain recombines TRBV30 with TRBJ1-1, with 10 bases aligning to TRBD1. The V gene end was trimmed by 5 bases and the J gene end by 5 bases; junction bases not matched to a gene: 8. The CDR3 is 14 amino acids. Germline CDR1 is GTSNPN and CDR2 is SVGIG (reference sequence). Here the CDR3 DNA reads TGTGCCTGGCTTTATGGGACAGGGGAAACTGAAGCTTTCTTT. As protein: CAWLYGTGETEAFF.